This T cell receptor beta chain came from a study of blood T cell repertoires in COVID-19. Across the whole study: PBMCs, B-cell-depleted T cells, or T cells were the source of the cDNA or gDNA that made up the material.

In the authors' methods: It was from reference gene primer amplification that nucleated cell counts were estimated. Profiled with immunoSEQ multiplex PCR; TCRdb holds only in-frame clones, not every one. V and J calls plus clone size are reproduced from that table; the DNA served to infer D and trimming. The sample shows around 250,000 clones, roughly 83% of them seen only once. The CDR3 extends over 11 amino acids. Germline CDR1 and CDR2: SEHNR and FQNEAQ (reference sequence). V dropped 5 bases and J dropped 5 bases, with 6 bases sitting between them. The source material was peripheral blood. The chain recombines TRBV7-9 with TRBJ2-5; D not resolved. This sequence originates from a man older than 75 with acute or convalescent COVID-19. The CDR3 is CASSTMETQYF. CDR3 nucleotides: TGTGCCAGCAGCACTATGGAGACCCAGTACTTC.